This T cell receptor beta chain originates from a study of T cell changes during pregnancy in multiple sclerosis. The table came from immunoSEQ multiplex PCR; TCRdb's copy has only in-frame clones and leaves some out. In the table there are more than 75,000 clones, over 90% of which are singletons. This TCR was recovered from a female donor with multiple sclerosis, enrolled in a pregnancy study. The sample consisted of peripheral blood, taken in the third trimester of pregnancy.

CDR3 residues: CASLKAGGTDTQYF. The CDR3 nucleotides are TGTGCCAGTTTAAAGGCGGGAGGCACAGATACGCAGTATTTT. The J gene is TRBJ2-3, the V gene TRBV19; 7 nucleotides match TRBD2. This CDR3 comprises 14 residues. Germline CDR1 and CDR2: LNHDA and SQIVND (reference sequence). Trimming removed 8 bases from V and 1 base from J; junction bases left unmatched: 6.